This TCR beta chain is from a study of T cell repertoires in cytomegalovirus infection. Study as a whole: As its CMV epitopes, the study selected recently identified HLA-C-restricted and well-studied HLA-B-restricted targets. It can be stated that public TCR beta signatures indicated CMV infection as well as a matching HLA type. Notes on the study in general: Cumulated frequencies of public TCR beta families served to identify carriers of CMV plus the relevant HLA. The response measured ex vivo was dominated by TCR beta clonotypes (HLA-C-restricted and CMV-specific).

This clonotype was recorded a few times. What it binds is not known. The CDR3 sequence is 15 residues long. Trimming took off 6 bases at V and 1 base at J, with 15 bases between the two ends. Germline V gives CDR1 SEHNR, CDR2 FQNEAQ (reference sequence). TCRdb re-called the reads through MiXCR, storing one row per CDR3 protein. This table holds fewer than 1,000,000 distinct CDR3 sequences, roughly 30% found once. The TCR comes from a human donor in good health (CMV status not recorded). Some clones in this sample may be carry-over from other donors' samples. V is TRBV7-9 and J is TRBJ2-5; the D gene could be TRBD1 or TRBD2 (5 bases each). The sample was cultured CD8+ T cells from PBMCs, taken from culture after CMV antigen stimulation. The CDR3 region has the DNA TGTGCCAGCAGTCCCGGGTGGGACCTCCAAGAGACCCAGTACTTC. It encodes CASSPGWDLQETQYF.